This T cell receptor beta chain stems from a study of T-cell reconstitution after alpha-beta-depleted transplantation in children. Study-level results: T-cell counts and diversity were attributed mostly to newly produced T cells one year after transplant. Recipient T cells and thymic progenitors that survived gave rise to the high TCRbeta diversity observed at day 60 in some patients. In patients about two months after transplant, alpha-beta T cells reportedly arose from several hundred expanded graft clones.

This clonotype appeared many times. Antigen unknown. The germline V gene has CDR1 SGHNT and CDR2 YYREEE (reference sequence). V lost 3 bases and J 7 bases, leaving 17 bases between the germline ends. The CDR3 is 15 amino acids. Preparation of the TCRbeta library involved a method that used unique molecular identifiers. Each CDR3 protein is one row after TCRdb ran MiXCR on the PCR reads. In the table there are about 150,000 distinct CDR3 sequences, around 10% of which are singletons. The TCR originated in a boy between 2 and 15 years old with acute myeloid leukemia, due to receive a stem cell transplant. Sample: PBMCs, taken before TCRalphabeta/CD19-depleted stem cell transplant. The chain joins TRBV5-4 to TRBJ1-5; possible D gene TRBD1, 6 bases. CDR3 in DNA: TGTGCCAGCAGCTCCGAAGGGGGGCGCGGGCAGCCCCAGCATTTT. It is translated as CASSSEGGRGQPQHF.